This T cell receptor (beta chain) was observed in a study of T-cell memory formation after mild COVID-19. Study-wide results and limits: In pre-infection memory, a portion of responding clones appeared, which suggested that cross-reactive memory joined.

TCRdb re-called the 5' RACE reads with MiXCR, one entry per CDR3 protein. The sample has about 470,000 distinct CDR3 sequences, roughly 25% seen once; the top ten hold about 12%. CDR3 length: 15 residues. Germline trimming cut 2 bases from V and 4 bases from J; bases unmatched to any gene: 7. Looked up from germline, CDR1 is DFQATT and CDR2 is SNEGSKA (reference sequence). The sample holds a few counts of this clonotype. What it binds is not known. Sequencing was carried out using PBMCs or a T cell subset sorted from them (not recorded which). The chain joins TRBV20-1 to TRBJ2-3; 9 bases map to TRBD2. This clonotype originated in an adult woman who had mild COVID-19 (a few samples of this study predate the infection). Cell type and time point are not known. The CDR3 loop is CSARRAGGTADTQYF. In DNA form, the CDR3 reads TGCAGTGCTAGAAGGGCGGGAGGGACCGCAGATACGCAGTATTTT.